Each of the 9 T cell receptor beta chains below was sequenced from the same sample in a study of T cell responses to AZD1222 COVID-19 vaccine. The table came from immunoSEQ multiplex PCR; TCRdb's copy has only in-frame clones and leaves some out. The data show some 100,000 clones, approximately 87% seen once. The starting material was peripheral blood, obtained on day 0 of AZD1222 vaccination. Receptors were obtained from an adult in good health.

The chain uses TRBV12-3 or TRBV12-4 and TRBJ2-7; TRBD2 agrees at 8 bases. The CDR3 consists of 12 residues. The trim removed 5 bases at V and 7 bases at J, leaving 4 bases unmatched. CDR3 residues: CASSQTGGEQYF. The CDR3 nucleotides are TGTGCCAGCAGTCAAACGGGAGGGGAGCAGTACTTC.

This clone has a handful of counts. The rearrangement joins TRBV19 to TRBJ1-5, with a weak D call TRBD1 (5 bases). CDR1 is LNHDA, CDR2 SQIVND, per germline (reference sequence). This CDR3 has 17 amino acids. Trimming removed 2 bases at V and 3 bases at J, with 17 bases between. The CDR3 region is CASSISSGGTNNQPQHF. For the CDR3, the DNA is TGTGCCAGTAGTATATCCAGCGGGGGAACAAACAATCAGCCCCAGCATTTT. The full variable domain, completed using reference TRBV19 and TRBJ1-5, is DGGITQSPKYLFRKEGQNVTLSCEQNLNHDAMYWYRQDPGQGLRLIYYSQIVNDFQKGDIAEGYSVSREKKESFPLTVTSAQKNPTAFYLCASSISSGGTNNQPQHFGDGTRLSIL.

The chain links TRBV6-2 or TRBV6-3 to TRBJ1-3; D perhaps matches TRBD1 (5 bases). Looked up from germline, CDR1 is MNHEY and CDR2 is SVGEGT. The length of the CDR3 is 14 residues. Trimming pared 4 bases from V and 0 bases from J, leaving 7 bases between. Written as DNA, the CDR3 is TGTGCCAGCAGTTTGACAGTCTCTGGAAACACCATATATTTT. It is translated as CASSLTVSGNTIYF.

The chain joins TRBV3-1 (or the pseudogene TRBV3-2) to TRBJ2-7; possible D gene TRBD1, 5 bases. CDR1 and CDR2 (germline): LGHDT, YNNKEL (reference sequence). With 2 bases removed from V and 1 base from J, the gap between germline ends came to 9 bases. This CDR3 is 14 amino acids long. CDR3 DNA sequence: TGTGCCAGCAGCCAACAGGGATGGTCCTACGAGCAGTACTTC. Translated, it gives CASSQQGWSYEQYF.

The CDR3: CASSPQAGGTKPNYGYTF. The CDR3 region has the DNA TGTGCCAGCAGCCCCCAAGCGGGGGGAACCAAACCGAACTATGGCTACACCTTC. The V gene is TRBV5-6, the J gene TRBJ1-2, with D perhaps TRBD1 (5 bases). The CDR3 loop spans 18 amino acids. Germline lookup yields CDR1 SGHDT and CDR2 YYEEEE. V lost 4 bases, J lost 2 bases, and 24 bases lay in between.

This sequence joins TRBV7-2 and TRBJ2-3; D is undetermined. CDR3 length: 15 amino acids. Per germline, CDR1 SGHTA and CDR2 FQGNSA. Trimming left V 4 bases short and J 1 base short, with 12 bases between. The CDR3 protein is CASSSDPGGTDTQYF. CDR3 coding DNA: TGTGCCAGCAGCTCCGACCCCGGTGGCACAGATACGCAGTATTTT.

The rearrangement joins TRBV2 to TRBJ1-2, with D perhaps TRBD1 (5 bases). With 10 bases removed from V and 4 bases from J, the gap between germline ends came to 16 bases. The CDR3 totals 13 residues. The germline CDR1 and CDR2 sequences are SNHLY and FYNNEI. The CDR3 DNA reads as TGTGCCACCAAGAGGGGTATGGGCTATGGCTACACCTTC. Translation gives CATKRGMGYGYTF.

The chain is built from TRBV7-2 and TRBJ1-6; a possible D gene is TRBD1 (6 bases). The CDR3 runs to 15 residues. V lost 1 base and J 14 bases, leaving 18 bases between the germline ends. Germline assignment: CDR1 SGHTA and CDR2 FQGNSA. The CDR3 DNA reads TGTGCCAGCAGCTTAGATAGTAAACAGGGCCGGGCCCTCCACTTT. Amino acid sequence: CASSLDSKQGRALHF.

V and J are TRBV3-1 (or the pseudogene TRBV3-2) and TRBJ2-5; D gene ambiguous. Looked up from germline, CDR1 is LGHDT and CDR2 is YNNKEL (reference sequence). The V gene lost 4 bases and the J gene lost 5 bases, with 8 bases spanning the gap. The CDR3 sequence is 12 residues long. This CDR3 is CASSPRSETQYF. In DNA, the CDR3 is TGTGCCAGCAGCCCCCGGTCGGAGACCCAGTACTTC.